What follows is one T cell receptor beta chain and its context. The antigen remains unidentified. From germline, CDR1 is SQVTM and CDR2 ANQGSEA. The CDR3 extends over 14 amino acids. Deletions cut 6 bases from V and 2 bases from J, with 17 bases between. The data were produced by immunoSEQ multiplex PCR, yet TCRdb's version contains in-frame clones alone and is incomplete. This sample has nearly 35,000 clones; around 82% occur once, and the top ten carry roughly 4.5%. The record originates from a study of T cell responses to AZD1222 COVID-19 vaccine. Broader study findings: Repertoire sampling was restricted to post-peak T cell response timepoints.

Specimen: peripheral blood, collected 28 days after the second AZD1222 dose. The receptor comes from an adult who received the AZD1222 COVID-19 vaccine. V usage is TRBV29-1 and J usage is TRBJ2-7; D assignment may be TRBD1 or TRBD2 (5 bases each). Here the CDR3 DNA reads TGCAGCGTCGGACTTGGGGGAGTCACCTACGAGCAGTACTTC. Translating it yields CSVGLGGVTYEQYF.